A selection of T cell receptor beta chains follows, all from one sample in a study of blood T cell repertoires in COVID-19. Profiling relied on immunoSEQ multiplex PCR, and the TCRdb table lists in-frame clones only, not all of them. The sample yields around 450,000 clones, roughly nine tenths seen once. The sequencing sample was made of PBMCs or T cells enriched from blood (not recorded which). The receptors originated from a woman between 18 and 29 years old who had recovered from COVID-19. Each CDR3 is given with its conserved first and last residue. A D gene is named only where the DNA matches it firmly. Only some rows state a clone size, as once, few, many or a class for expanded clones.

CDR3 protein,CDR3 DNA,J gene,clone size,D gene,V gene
CASSFSGGKTDTQYF,TGTGCCAGCAGCTTTTCAGGGGGGAAAACAGATACGCAGTATTTT,TRBJ2-3,once,.,TRBV7-3
CAIRSGDSGNTIYF,TGTGCCATCCGGTCCGGAGACTCTGGAAACACCATATATTTT,TRBJ1-3,.,.,TRBV10-3
CASSAEQGADEAFF,TGTGCCAGTAGTGCGGAACAGGGGGCTGATGAAGCTTTCTTT,TRBJ1-1,once,TRBD1,TRBV19
CSVDPSGQTNEQFF,TGCAGCGTTGACCCCTCGGGACAGACAAATGAGCAGTTCTTC,TRBJ2-1,.,TRBD1,TRBV29-1
CSVQLPTGTGELFF,TGCAGCGTTCAACTCCCGACAGGGACCGGGGAGCTGTTTTTT,TRBJ2-2,.,TRBD1,TRBV29-1
CASSQGLAGGSYNEQFF,TGTGCCAGCAGCCAAGGGCTAGCGGGGGGGTCCTACAATGAGCAGTTCTTC,TRBJ2-1,.,TRBD2,TRBV4-2
CASSIGLAGETQYF,TGTGCCAGCAGTATTGGACTAGCGGGAGAGACCCAGTACTTC,TRBJ2-5,.,TRBD2,TRBV2
CAFRDTYYSYNSPLHF,TGTGCCTTCCGGGACACCTATTACTCCTATAATTCACCCCTCCACTTT,TRBJ1-6,.,.,TRBV27
CASSSPGRNTEAFF,TGTGCCAGCAGCTCTCCCGGTCGGAACACTGAAGCTTTCTTT,TRBJ1-1,.,.,TRBV7-3
CASSVQGQPNTEAFF,TGCGCCAGCAGCGTTCAAGGACAGCCGAACACTGAAGCTTTCTTT,TRBJ1-1,.,.,TRBV5-1
CASSDTGGSREKLFF,TGTGCCAGCAGTGATACAGGGGGCTCGCGCGAAAAACTGTTTTTT,TRBJ1-4,few,TRBD1,TRBV2
CASSLGLHRAKNIQYF,TGTGCCAGCAGCTTAGGGTTACACCGAGCCAAAAACATTCAGTACTTC,TRBJ2-4,.,.,TRBV7-9
CASSHGNKDSNSPLHF,TGTGCCAGCAGCCATGGGAATAAGGACAGTAATTCACCCCTCCACTTT,TRBJ1-6,.,.,TRBV7-9
CASSQVTGAAQHF,TGTGCCAGCAGCCAAGTGACAGGGGCGGCCCAGCATTTT,TRBJ1-5,.,TRBD1,TRBV14
CASRDGQGVTEAFF,TGTGCCAGCAGGGACGGACAGGGGGTAACTGAAGCTTTCTTT,TRBJ1-1,.,TRBD1,TRBV2
CASTLGTGRTEAFF,TGTGCCAGCACATTAGGGACAGGGCGGACTGAAGCTTTCTTT,TRBJ1-1,.,TRBD1,TRBV2
CASTLQGGGDYEQYF,TGCGCCAGTACACTACAGGGCGGGGGCGACTACGAGCAGTACTTC,TRBJ2-7,.,.,TRBV5-1
CASSPGSTNTEAFF,TGTGCCAGCAGTCCCGGGAGCACTAACACTGAAGCTTTCTTT,TRBJ1-1,.,.,TRBV27
CASSLSEGNTIYF,TGTGCCAGCAGTTTAAGTGAGGGAAACACCATATATTTT,TRBJ1-3,.,.,TRBV12-3/TRBV12-4
CASSLISSGDRDSNQPQHF,TGTGCCAGCAGCTTAATTTCGTCTGGAGACAGGGATAGCAATCAGCCCCAGCATTTT,TRBJ1-5,.,TRBD1,TRBV7-8
CASSLVGHPNTDTQYF,TGTGCCAGCAGCTTAGTCGGTCACCCCAACACAGATACGCAGTATTTT,TRBJ2-3,.,.,TRBV11-2
CASGVLDRVDEKLFF,TGTGCCAGTGGGGTATTAGACAGGGTGGATGAAAAACTGTTTTTT,TRBJ1-4,.,TRBD1,TRBV19
CSASLNFGAYNYGYTF,TGCAGTGCTAGTCTAAATTTCGGAGCGTATAACTATGGCTACACCTTC,TRBJ1-2,.,.,TRBV20-1
CASSLGTGNNAPLHF,TGCGCCAGCAGCCTAGGGACAGGCAATAATGCACCCCTCCACTTT,TRBJ1-6,few,TRBD1,TRBV5-1
CASSLAPGRVTLSGANVLTF,TGTGCCAGCAGCTTAGCGCCCGGCAGGGTGACTCTCTCTGGGGCCAACGTCCTGACTTTC,TRBJ2-6,.,.,TRBV7-6
CASSYDRVANTIYF,TGTGCCAGCTCGTACGACAGGGTCGCGAACACCATATATTTT,TRBJ1-3,.,TRBD1,TRBV18
CASSFPGRGHTEAFF,TGTGCCAGCAGCTTCCCAGGCAGGGGGCACACTGAAGCTTTCTTT,TRBJ1-1,.,TRBD1,TRBV5-4
CASTTPTGELFF,TGTGCCAGCACAACTCCGACCGGGGAGCTGTTTTTT,TRBJ2-2,.,.,TRBV12-3/TRBV12-4
CASTPWGTICHEQYF,TGTGCCAGCACCCCCTGGGGGACAATCTGCCACGAGCAGTACTTC,TRBJ2-7,.,.,TRBV6-4
CASGLQGNEKLFF,TGTGCTAGTGGTTTGCAGGGTAATGAAAAACTGTTTTTT,TRBJ1-4,.,.,TRBV12-5
CASSWEQGSQPQHF,TGTGCCAGCAGCTGGGAACAGGGGAGTCAGCCCCAGCATTTT,TRBJ1-5,.,TRBD1,TRBV5-5
CASSIAPLGGRANPSGELFF,TGTGCCAGTAGTATTGCCCCCTTAGGTGGCAGGGCAAATCCCTCCGGGGAGCTGTTTTTT,TRBJ2-2,.,.,TRBV19
CAISDQARGTDTQYF,TGTGCCATCAGTGATCAGGCCAGGGGCACAGATACGCAGTATTTT,TRBJ2-3,.,.,TRBV10-3
CASSPLSTGDYSYEQYF,TGTGCCAGCTCACCACTTTCGACAGGGGATTACTCCTACGAGCAGTACTTC,TRBJ2-7,.,TRBD1,TRBV18
CASSWGPDQPQHF,TGTGCCAGCAGCTGGGGCCCCGATCAGCCCCAGCATTTT,TRBJ1-5,.,.,TRBV2
CAWSLAGGTQYF,TGTGCCTGGAGTTTGGCTGGAGGAACCCAGTACTTC,TRBJ2-5,.,.,TRBV30
CASSQVAGSGTQYF,TGTGCCAGCAGCCAAGTGGCGGGGAGCGGGACCCAGTACTTC,TRBJ2-5,.,.,TRBV14
CASSPFTDTQYF,TGTGCCAGCAGCCCGTTCACAGATACGCAGTATTTT,TRBJ2-3,.,.,TRBV5-5
CASSLDFIHEEQYF,TGTGCCAGCAGCTTAGATTTCATCCATGAGGAGCAGTACTTC,TRBJ2-7,.,.,TRBV7-9
CASSLGLFNTEAFF,TGTGCCAGCAGCTTAGGGCTGTTCAACACTGAAGCTTTCTTT,TRBJ1-1,.,.,TRBV7-8
CASSSSGGARTDTQYF,TGTGCCAGCAGCTCTAGCGGGGGGGCCCGCACAGATACGCAGTATTTT,TRBJ2-3,.,TRBD2,TRBV3-1/TRBV3-2